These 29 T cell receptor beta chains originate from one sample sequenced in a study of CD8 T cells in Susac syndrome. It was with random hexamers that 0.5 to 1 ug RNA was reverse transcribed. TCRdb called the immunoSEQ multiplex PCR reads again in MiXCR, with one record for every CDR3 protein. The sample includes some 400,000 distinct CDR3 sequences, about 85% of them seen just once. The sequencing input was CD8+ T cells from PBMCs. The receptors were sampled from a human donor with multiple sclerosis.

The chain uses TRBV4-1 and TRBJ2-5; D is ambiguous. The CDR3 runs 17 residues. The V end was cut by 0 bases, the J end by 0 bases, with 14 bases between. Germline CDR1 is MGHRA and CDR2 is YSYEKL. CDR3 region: CASSQEAPPAYQETQYF. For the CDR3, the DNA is TGCGCCAGCAGCCAAGAAGCCCCACCCGCGTACCAAGAGACCCAGTACTTC.

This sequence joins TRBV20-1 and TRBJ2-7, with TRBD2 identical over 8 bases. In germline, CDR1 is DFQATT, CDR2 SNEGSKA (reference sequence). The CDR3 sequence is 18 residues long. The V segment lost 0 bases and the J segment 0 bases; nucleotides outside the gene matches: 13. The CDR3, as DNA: TGCAGTGCTAGAGATACCGAATTTAGCGGGGAAAGCTCCTACGAGCAGTACTTC. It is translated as CSARDTEFSGESSYEQYF.

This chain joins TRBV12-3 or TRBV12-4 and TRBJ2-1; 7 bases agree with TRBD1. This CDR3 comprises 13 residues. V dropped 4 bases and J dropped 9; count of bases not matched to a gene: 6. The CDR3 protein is CASSSHDRAEQFF. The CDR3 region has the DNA TGTGCCAGCAGTTCGCACGACAGGGCTGAGCAGTTCTTC.

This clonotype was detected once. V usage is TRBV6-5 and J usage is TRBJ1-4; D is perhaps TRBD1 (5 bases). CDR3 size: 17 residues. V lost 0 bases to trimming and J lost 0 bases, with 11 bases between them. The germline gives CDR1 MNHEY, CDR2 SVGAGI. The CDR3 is CASSYSIQGPTNEKLFF. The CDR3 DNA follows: TGTGCCAGCAGTTACTCGATCCAGGGACCAACTAATGAAAAACTGTTTTTT.

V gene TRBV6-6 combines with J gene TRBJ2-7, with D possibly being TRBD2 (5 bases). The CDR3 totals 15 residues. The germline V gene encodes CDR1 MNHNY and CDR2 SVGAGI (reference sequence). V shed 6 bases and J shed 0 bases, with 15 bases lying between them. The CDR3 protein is CASSFGVASSYEQYF. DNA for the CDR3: TGTGCCAGCAGCTTTGGAGTAGCGAGCTCCTACGAGCAGTACTTC.

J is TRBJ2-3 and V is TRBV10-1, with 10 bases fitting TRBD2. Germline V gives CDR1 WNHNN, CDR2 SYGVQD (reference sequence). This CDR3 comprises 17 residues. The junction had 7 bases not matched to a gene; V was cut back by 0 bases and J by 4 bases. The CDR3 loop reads CASSESKLAGLADTQYF. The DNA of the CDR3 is TGCGCCAGCAGTGAGTCGAAACTAGCGGGATTGGCAGATACGCAGTATTTT.

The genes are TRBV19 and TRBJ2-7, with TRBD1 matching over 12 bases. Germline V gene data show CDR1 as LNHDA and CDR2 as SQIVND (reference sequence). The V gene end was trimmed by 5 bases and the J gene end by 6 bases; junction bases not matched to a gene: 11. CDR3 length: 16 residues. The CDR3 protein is CASSPLGGTGGAEQYF. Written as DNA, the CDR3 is TGTGCCAGTAGTCCCTTAGGCGGGACAGGGGGCGCCGAGCAGTACTTC. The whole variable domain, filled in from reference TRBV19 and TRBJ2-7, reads DGGITQSPKYLFRKEGQNVTLSCEQNLNHDAMYWYRQDPGQGLRLIYYSQIVNDFQKGDIAEGYSVSREKKESFPLTVTSAQKNPTAFYLCASSPLGGTGGAEQYFGPGTRLTVT.

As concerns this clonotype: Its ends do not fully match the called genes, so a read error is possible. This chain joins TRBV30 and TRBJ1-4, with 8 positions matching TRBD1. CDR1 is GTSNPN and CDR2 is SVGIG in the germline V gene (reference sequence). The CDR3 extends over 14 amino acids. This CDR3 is CAWIQGGPNEKLCF. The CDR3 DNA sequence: TGTGCCTGGATACAGGGGGGCCCTAATGAAAAACTGTGTTTT. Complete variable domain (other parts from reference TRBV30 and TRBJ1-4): SQTIHQWPATLVQPVGSPLSLECTVEGTSNPNLYWYRQAAGRGLQLLFYSVGIGQISSEVPQNLSASRPQDRQFILSSKKLLLSDSGFYLCAWIQGGPNEKLCFGSGTQLSVL.

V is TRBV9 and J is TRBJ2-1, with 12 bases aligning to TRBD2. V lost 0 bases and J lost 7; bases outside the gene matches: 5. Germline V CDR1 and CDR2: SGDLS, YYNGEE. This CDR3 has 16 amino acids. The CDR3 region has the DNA TGTGCCAGCAGCGTAGATCTAGCGGGAGGGCCGAATGAGCAGTTCTTC. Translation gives CASSVDLAGGPNEQFF.

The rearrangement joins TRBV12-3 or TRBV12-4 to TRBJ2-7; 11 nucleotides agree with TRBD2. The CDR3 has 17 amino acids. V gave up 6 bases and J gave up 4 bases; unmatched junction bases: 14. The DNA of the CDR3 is TGTGCCAGCAGCCAAAGCTTACTAGCGGGAGTAGAGTACGAGCAGTACTTC. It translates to CASSQSLLAGVEYEQYF.

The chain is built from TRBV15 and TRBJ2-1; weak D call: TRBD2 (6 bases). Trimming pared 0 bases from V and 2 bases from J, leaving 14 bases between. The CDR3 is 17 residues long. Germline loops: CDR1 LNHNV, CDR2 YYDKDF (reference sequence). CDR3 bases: TGTGCCACCAGCAGAGAACGGGACTCTGGCCCCTACAATGAGCAGTTCTTC. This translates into CATSRERDSGPYNEQFF.

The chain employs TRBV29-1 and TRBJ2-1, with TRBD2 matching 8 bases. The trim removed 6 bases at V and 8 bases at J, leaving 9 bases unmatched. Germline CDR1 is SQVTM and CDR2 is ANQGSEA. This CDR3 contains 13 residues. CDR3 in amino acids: CSVAGGRRDEQFF. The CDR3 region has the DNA TGCAGCGTCGCCGGCGGGAGGAGGGATGAGCAGTTCTTC.

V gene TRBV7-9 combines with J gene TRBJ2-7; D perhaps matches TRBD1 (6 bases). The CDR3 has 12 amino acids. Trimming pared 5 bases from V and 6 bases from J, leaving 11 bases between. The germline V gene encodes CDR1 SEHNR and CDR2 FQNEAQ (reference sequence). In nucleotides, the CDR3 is TGTGCCAGCAGCCGCGACAGGCCCGAGCAGTACTTC. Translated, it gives CASSRDRPEQYF.

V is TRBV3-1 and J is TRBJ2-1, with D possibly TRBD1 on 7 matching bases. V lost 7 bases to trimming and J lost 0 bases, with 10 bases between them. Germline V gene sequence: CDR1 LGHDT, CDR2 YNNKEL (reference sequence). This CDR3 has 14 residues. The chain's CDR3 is CASNQGGSYNEQFF. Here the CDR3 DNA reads TGTGCCAGCAACCAGGGGGGCTCCTACAATGAGCAGTTCTTC.

The CDR3 DNA follows: TGTGCCAGCAGTTACGAGTCTCCGAATCAGCCCCAGCATTTT. Its translation: CASSYESPNQPQHF. This rearrangement joins TRBV6-6 to TRBJ1-5; no clear D gene. CDR3 size: 14 residues. Germline CDR1 MNHNY, CDR2 SVGAGI (reference sequence). V dropped 2 bases and J dropped 4 bases, with 9 bases sitting between them.

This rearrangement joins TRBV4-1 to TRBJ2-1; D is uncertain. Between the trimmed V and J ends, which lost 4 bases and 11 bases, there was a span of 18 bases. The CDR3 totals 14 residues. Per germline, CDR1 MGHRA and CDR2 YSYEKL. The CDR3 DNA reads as TGCGCCAGCAGCCGCCTATCTGAACTCCACAAGCAGTTCTTC. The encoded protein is CASSRLSELHKQFF.

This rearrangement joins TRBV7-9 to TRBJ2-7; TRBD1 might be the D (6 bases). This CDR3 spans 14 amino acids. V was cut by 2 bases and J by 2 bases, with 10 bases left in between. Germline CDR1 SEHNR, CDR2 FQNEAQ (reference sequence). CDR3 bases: TGTGCCAGCAGCTTACTGCAGGGGACCTACGAGCAGTACTTC. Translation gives CASSLLQGTYEQYF.

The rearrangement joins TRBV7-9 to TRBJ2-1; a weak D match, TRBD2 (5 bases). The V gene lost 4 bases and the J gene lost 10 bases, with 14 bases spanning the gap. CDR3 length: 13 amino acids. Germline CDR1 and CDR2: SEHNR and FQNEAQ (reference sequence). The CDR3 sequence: CASSSVSGREQFF. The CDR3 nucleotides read TGTGCCAGCAGCTCTGTGTCGGGGAGAGAGCAGTTCTTC.

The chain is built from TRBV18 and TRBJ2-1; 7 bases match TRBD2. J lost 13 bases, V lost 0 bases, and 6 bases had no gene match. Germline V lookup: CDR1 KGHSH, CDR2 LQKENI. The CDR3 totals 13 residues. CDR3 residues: CASSPPAGDVQFF. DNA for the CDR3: TGTGCCAGCTCACCACCGGCGGGGGATGTACAGTTCTTC.

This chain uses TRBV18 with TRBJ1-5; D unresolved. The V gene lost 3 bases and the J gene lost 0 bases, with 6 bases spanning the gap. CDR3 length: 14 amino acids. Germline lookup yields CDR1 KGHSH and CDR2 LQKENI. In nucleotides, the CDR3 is TGTGCCAGCTCACCGGAAAATAGCAATCAGCCCCAGCATTTT. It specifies CASSPENSNQPQHF.

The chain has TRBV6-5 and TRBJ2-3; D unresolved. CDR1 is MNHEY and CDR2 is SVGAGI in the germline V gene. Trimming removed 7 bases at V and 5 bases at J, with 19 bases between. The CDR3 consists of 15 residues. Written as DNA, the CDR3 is TGTGCCAGCACCCTTTCTGCTACGTATGAAGATACGCAGTATTTT. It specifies CASTLSATYEDTQYF.

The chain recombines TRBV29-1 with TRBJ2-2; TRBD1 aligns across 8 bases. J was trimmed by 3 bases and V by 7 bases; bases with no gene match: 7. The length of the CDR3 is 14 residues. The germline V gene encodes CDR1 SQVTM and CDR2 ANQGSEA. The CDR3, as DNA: TGCAGCGGGGCAGGGGGCGCGGACACCGGGGAGCTGTTTTTT. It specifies CSGAGGADTGELFF.

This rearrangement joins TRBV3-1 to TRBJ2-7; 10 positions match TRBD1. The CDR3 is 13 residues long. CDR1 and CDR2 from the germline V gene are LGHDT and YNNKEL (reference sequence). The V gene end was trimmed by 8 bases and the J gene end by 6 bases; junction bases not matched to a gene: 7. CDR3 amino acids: CASGTGDMGEQYF. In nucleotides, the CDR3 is TGTGCCAGCGGGACAGGGGACATGGGCGAGCAGTACTTC.

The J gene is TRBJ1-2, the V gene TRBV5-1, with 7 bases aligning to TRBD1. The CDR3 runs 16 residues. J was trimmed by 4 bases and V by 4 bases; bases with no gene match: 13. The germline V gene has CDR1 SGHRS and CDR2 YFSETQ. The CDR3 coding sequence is TGCGCCAGCAGCCCGGAGACAGGGCCAAACATCTATGGCTACACCTTC. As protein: CASSPETGPNIYGYTF.

DNA of the CDR3: TGCGCCAGCAGCCCCGCACAGGGCGCCGGGGAGCTGTTTTTT. Translation: CASSPAQGAGELFF. This chain links TRBV4-1 with TRBJ2-2, with D possibly matching TRBD1 (6 bases). The CDR3 totals 14 residues. Trimming removed 4 bases at V and 6 bases at J, with 12 bases between. Per the germline V gene, CDR1 is MGHRA and CDR2 is YSYEKL.

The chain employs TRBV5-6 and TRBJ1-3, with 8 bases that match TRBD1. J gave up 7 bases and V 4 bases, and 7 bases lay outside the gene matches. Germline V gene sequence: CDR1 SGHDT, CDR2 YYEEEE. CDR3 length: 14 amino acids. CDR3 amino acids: CASSTSRQGNTIYF. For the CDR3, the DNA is TGTGCCAGCAGCACGTCAAGACAGGGGAACACCATATATTTT. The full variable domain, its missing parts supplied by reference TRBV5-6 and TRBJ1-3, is DAGVTQSPTHLIKTRGQQVTLRCSPKSGHDTVSWYQQALGQGPQFIFQYYEEEERQRGNFPDRFSGHQFPNYSSELNVNALLLGDSALYLCASSTSRQGNTIYFGEGSWLTVV.

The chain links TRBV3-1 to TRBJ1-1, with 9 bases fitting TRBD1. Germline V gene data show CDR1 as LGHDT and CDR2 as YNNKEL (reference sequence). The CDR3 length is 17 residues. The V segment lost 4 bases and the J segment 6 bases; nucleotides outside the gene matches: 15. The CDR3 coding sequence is TGTGCCAGCAGCCTGATTACACAGGGGGCCCCAACGGCTGAAGCTTTCTTT. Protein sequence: CASSLITQGAPTAEAFF.

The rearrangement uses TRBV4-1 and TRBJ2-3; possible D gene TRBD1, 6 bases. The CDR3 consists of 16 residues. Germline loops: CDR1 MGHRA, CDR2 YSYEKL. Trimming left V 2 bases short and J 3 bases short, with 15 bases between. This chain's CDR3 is CASSQHLVGATDTQYF. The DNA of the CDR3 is TGCGCCAGCAGCCAACACCTAGTGGGGGCAACAGATACGCAGTATTTT.

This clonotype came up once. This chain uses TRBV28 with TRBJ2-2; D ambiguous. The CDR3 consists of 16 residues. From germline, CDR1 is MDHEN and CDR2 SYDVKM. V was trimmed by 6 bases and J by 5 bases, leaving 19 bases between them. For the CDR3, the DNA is TGTGCCAGCAGCTTAAACAAGGCCTATGGGACCGGGGAGCTGTTTTTT. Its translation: CASSLNKAYGTGELFF.